The next 4 T cell receptor beta chains were all read from a single sample in a study of blood T cell repertoires in COVID-19. Method: immunoSEQ multiplex PCR; TCRdb's copy keeps in-frame clones and lacks some. The repertoire consists of approximately 210,000 clones, with roughly 90% occurring once and the leading ten covering 0.78%. Sequencing used peripheral blood. The receptor source for this set is a woman in her 70s with acute or convalescent COVID-19.

The chain has TRBV28 and TRBJ1-5, with D possibly being TRBD1 (5 bases). Germline assignment: CDR1 MDHEN and CDR2 SYDVKM. The CDR3 is 15 amino acids. With 2 bases removed from V and 7 bases from J, the gap between germline ends came to 15 bases. The CDR3 coding sequence is TGTGCCAGCAGTTTAGGCGCGCAGGGCCGACAGCCCCAGCATTTT. Its protein is CASSLGAQGRQPQHF.

The J gene is TRBJ1-1, the V gene TRBV5-5, with 11 positions matching TRBD1. The germline CDR1 and CDR2 sequences are SGHKS and YYEKEE (reference sequence). This CDR3 region has 15 residues. The junction had 5 bases not matched to a gene; V was cut back by 0 bases and J by 7 bases. The chain's CDR3 is CASSLVPGTGGEAFF. CDR3 DNA: TGTGCCAGCAGCTTGGTCCCAGGGACAGGGGGTGAAGCTTTCTTT.

V and J are TRBV28 and TRBJ2-7; 10 bases fit TRBD1. The J segment lost 5 bases and the V segment lost 1 base, leaving 5 bases of the junction unmatched. The CDR3 has 15 residues. Germline-derived CDR1 and CDR2 are MDHEN and SYDVKM. The CDR3 is CASSLLGTGVHEQYF. In nucleotides, the CDR3 is TGTGCCAGCAGTTTATTGGGGACAGGGGTCCACGAGCAGTACTTC.

The V call is TRBV19, the J call TRBJ1-2; TRBD1 aligns across 10 bases. The J segment lost 7 bases and the V segment lost 6 bases, leaving 2 bases of the junction unmatched. CDR3 size: 12 residues. CDR1 is LNHDA, CDR2 SQIVND, per germline (reference sequence). The CDR3 coding sequence is TGTGCCAGTAGGACAGGGGGCCGTGGCTACACCTTC. Its translation: CASRTGGRGYTF.